The subject of this entry is one T cell receptor (beta chain). Sequenced by immunoSEQ multiplex PCR; TCRdb stores in-frame clones only, minus some. The data show roughly 60,000 clones, with more than 65% seen just once and around 4.5% held by the top ten. The data derive from a study of PD-L1 blockade in urothelial cancer. On the study more broadly: Patients with male sex and bladder-origin urothelial cancer accounted for twenty-five of 29 enrolled.

This CDR3 has 16 residues. V was pared by 2 bases and J by 11 bases, with 11 bases of the junction left unmatched. CDR1 is MGHRA and CDR2 is YSYEKL in the germline V gene. This specimen consisted of PBMCs, obtained around atezolizumab (anti-PD-L1) treatment. The sequence came from a man in his 70s with urothelial cancer. The chain recombines TRBV4-1 with TRBJ2-6, with 8 positions matching TRBD1. The CDR3 reads CASSQIGQGASDVLTF. The CDR3 DNA sequence: TGCGCCAGCAGCCAAATCGGACAGGGAGCTTCGGACGTCCTGACTTTC.